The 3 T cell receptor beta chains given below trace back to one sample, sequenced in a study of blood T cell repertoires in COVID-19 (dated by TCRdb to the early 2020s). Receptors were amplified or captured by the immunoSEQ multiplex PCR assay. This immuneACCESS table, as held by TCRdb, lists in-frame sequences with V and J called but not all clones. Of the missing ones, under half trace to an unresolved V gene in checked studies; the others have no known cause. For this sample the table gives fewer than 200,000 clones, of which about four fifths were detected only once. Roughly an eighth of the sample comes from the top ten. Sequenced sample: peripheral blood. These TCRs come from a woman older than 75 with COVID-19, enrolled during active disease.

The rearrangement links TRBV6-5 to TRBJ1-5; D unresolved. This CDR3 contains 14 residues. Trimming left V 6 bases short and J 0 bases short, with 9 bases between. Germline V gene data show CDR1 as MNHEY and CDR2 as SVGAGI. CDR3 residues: CASSDGYSNQPQHF. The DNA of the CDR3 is TGTGCCAGCAGCGACGGGTATAGCAATCAGCCCCAGCATTTT.

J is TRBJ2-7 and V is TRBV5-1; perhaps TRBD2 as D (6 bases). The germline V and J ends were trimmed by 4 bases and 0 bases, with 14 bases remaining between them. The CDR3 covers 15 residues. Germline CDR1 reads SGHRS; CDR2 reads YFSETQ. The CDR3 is CASSPNPDYSYEQYF. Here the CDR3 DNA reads TGCGCCAGCAGCCCAAATCCGGACTACTCCTACGAGCAGTACTTC.

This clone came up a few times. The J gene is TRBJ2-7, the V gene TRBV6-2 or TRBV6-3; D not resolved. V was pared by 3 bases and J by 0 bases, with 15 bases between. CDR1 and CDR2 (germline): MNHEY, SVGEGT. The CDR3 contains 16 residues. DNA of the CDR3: TGTGCCAGCAGTTATTCCCCCCACGCGAGCTCCTACGAGCAGTACTTC. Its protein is CASSYSPHASSYEQYF.